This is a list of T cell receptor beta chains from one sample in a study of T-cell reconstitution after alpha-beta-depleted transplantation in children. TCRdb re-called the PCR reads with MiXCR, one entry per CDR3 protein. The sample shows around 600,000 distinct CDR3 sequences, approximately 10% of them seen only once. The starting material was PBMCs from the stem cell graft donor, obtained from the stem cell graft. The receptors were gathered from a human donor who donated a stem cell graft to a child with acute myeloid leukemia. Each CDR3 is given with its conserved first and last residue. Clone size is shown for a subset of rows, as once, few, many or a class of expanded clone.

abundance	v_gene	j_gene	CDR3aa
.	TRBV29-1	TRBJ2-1	CSVGEGQGYNEQFF
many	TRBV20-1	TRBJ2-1	CSAPWLAGGNEQFF
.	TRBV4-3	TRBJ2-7	CASSQEAGGPGEQYF
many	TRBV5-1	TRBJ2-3	CASSLEAGVDTQYF
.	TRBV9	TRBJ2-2	CASSVPLDRANTGELFF
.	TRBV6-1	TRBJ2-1	CASSERVFRTSGNEQFF
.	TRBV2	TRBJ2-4	CASSGGTSPTLAKNIQYF
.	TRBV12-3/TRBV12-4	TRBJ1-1	CASAGDMNTEAFF
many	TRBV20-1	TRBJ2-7	CSARGLGYEQYF
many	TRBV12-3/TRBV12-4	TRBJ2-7	CASSTWTSGNYEQYF
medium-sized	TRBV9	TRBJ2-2	CASSASGGSDTGELFF
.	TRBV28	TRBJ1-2	CASSFSTGRSGGYTF
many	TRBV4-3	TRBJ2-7	CASSQGTQGAEQYF
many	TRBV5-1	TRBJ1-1	CASSLEADTEAFF
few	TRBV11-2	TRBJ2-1	CASSLDLAAYNEQFF
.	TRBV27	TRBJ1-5	CASSLVRGQPQHF
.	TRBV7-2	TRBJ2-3	CASSRGQGGTDSQYF
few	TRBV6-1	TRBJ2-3	CASMGTSGRAWATDTQYF
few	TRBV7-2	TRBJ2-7	CASSFPPVLYEQYF
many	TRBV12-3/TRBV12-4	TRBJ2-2	CAPPGRGIGGELFF
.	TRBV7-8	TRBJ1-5	CASSLVEGSGQPQHF
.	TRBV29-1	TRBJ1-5	CSVRVGNQPQHF
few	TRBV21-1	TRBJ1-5	CASSKAPGGPNQPQHF
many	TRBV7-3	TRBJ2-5	CASSLSMKETQYF
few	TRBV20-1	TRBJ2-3	CSARPFPGQGAGDTQYF
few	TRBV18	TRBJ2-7	CASSPPAGGTLEQYF
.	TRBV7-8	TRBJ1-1	CASRSIWGGNTEAFF
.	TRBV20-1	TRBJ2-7	CSARGLLISGGLSSYEQYF
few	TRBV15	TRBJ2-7	CATSRGTGTAYEQYF
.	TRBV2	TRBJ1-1	CASSSLGQGRTEAFF
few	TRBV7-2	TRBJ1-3	CASSLAGVGGNTIYF
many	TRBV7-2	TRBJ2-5	CASSLRGRTQETQYF
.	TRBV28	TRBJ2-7	CASSGYLYEQYF
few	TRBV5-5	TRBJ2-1	CASSSFEGKTYNEQFF
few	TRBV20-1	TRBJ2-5	CSARVGGVPETQYF
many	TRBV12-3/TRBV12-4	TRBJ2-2	CASSFYGTGELFF
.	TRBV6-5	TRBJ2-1	CASSYPGLAGGNEQFF
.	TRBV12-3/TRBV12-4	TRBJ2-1	CASSPGGGPKNEQFF
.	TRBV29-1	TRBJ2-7	CSVSRDTLHEQYF
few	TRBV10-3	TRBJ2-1	CAISESGRAWFF
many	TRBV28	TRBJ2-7	CAAQTFTYEQYF
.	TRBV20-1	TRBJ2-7	CSAPRTGSPYEQYF
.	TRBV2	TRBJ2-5	CASSAWQGGETQYF
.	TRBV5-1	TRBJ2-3	CASYVGSGSLVPDTQYF
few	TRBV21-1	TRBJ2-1	CASSKGGVEEQFF
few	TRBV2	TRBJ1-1	CAVYRGSEAFF
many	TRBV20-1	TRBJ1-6	CSASRVGNSPLHF
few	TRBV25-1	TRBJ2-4	CASRPGVAGGRDIQYF
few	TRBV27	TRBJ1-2	CASSPQGAHGYTF
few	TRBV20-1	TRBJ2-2	CSAQGLADSTGELFF
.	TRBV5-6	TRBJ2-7	CASSLTGYNEQYF
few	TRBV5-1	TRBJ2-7	CASSDRAGTYEQYF
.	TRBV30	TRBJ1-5	CAWSLRTGEGQPQHF
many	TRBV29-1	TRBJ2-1	CSVVRGHTNEQFF
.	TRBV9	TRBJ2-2	CASSPGLAGGPNTGELFF
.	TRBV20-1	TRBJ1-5	CSASPGSDVNQPQHF
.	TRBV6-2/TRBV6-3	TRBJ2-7	CASSSPTGYRYEQYF
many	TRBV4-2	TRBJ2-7	CASSQEGLAGGPRQYF
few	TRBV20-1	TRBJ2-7	CSATRTDSLGNEQYF
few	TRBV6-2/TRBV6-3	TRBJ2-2	CASTVQGAGGELFF